The 30 T cell receptor beta chains below all came from one sample that was sequenced in a study of cytotoxic CD8 clonotypes in ibrutinib-treated CLL. Generated by immunoSEQ multiplex PCR, the TCRdb table keeps only in-frame clones and is missing some. The data show about 160,000 clones, with roughly 86% seen just once and roughly 1.9% held by the top ten. Here the sequenced sample was PBMCs, taken after 12 months of ibrutinib treatment. Receptors originate from a human donor with chronic lymphocytic leukemia.

The chain couples TRBV7-2 to TRBJ2-1, with 10 nucleotides matching TRBD2. The CDR3 loop spans 17 amino acids. Germline V gene lookup returns CDR1 SGHTA and CDR2 FQGNSA. V shed 4 bases, J shed 2 bases, and the junction held 8 bases outside the gene matches. CDR3 in amino acids: CASSYWASGGAYNEQFF. The CDR3 bases are TGTGCCAGCAGCTATTGGGCAAGCGGGGGGGCCTACAATGAGCAGTTCTTC.

As to this clone: A read error may produce the germline difference seen at one junction end. The V call is TRBV6-5, the J call TRBJ1-3; the D is unclear. The germline V gene has CDR1 MNHEY and CDR2 SVGAGI. This CDR3 spans 15 amino acids. CDR3 sequence: CASSYDGNLGDTIYF. The CDR3 region has the DNA TGTGCCAGCAGTTACGACGGCAATCTTGGAGACACCATATATTTT.

The chain links TRBV7-9 to TRBJ2-1; 10 bases are a match to TRBD1. CDR1 and CDR2 from the germline V gene are SEHNR and FQNEAQ (reference sequence). The CDR3 contains 15 residues. J gave up 3 bases and V 5 bases, and 4 bases lay outside the gene matches. Here the CDR3 reads CASSPGQGGYNEQFF. CDR3 bases: TGTGCCAGCAGCCCCGGACAGGGGGGCTACAATGAGCAGTTCTTC.

J is TRBJ2-2 and V is TRBV6-5; D gene unclear. V lost 10 bases, J lost 6 bases, and 9 bases lay in between. CDR1 MNHEY and CDR2 SVGAGI come from the germline V gene. This CDR3 is 11 amino acids long. The CDR3 is CAIGNAGELFF. The CDR3, as DNA: TGTGCCATCGGAAACGCCGGGGAGCTGTTTTTT.

The V and J genes are TRBV18 and TRBJ1-5; D may be TRBD1 (5 bases). The CDR3 contains 14 residues. Trimming pared 5 bases from V and 0 bases from J, leaving 8 bases between. Germline V gene sequence: CDR1 KGHSH, CDR2 LQKENI. The CDR3 loop reads CASSGQPSNQPQHF. The CDR3 DNA reads TGTGCCAGCTCAGGACAACCTAGCAATCAGCCCCAGCATTTT.

V and J are TRBV28 and TRBJ2-7, with TRBD1 matching 10 bases. The J segment lost 6 bases and the V segment lost 5 bases, leaving 10 bases of the junction unmatched. CDR1 is MDHEN and CDR2 is SYDVKM in the germline V gene. The CDR3 spans 15 residues. CDR3 amino acids: CASSRMSRDRGEQYF. In DNA form, the CDR3 reads TGTGCCAGCAGTAGAATGTCCCGGGACAGGGGCGAGCAGTACTTC.

The chain carries TRBV5-5 and TRBJ1-5; D gene unclear. The V gene's germline CDR1 is SGHKS and CDR2 YYEKEE (reference sequence). This CDR3 region has 15 residues. V was cut by 3 bases and J by 6 bases, with 16 bases left in between. The CDR3 spells CASSYQGKLSQPQHF. In DNA form, the CDR3 reads TGTGCCAGCAGCTACCAAGGAAAGCTGAGTCAGCCCCAGCATTTT.

The V call is TRBV29-1, the J call TRBJ2-3; 10 positions agree with TRBD1. Germline values: CDR1 SQVTM, CDR2 ANQGSEA. CDR3 size: 13 residues. V lost 3 bases to trimming and J lost 3 bases; unmatched junction nucleotides: 0. The CDR3 DNA follows: TGCAGCGTTGAGGGACAGGGGACAGATACGCAGTATTTT. It is translated as CSVEGQGTDTQYF.

The chain has TRBV7-2 and TRBJ2-7; 10 bases map to TRBD1. The CDR3 contains 13 residues. V was clipped by 5 bases and J by 13 bases; unmatched bases: 11. The germline V gene has CDR1 SGHTA and CDR2 FQGNSA. The CDR3 here is CASSPEPGQGLYF. CDR3 in DNA: TGTGCCAGCAGCCCGGAGCCGGGACAGGGGCTATACTTC.

In nucleotides, the CDR3 is TGTGCCAGCAGCTTGGAGCCAGGTATCACAGATACGCAGTATTTT. Translating gives CASSLEPGITDTQYF. The chain uses TRBV5-4 and TRBJ2-3; D is undetermined. CDR3 length: 15 residues. The V gene lost 0 bases and the J gene lost 2 bases, with 10 bases spanning the gap. CDR1 and CDR2 (germline): SGHNT, YYREEE (reference sequence).

This clone has only one observation. This chain connects TRBV9 to TRBJ2-1, with TRBD2 matching 13 bases. The CDR3 runs 17 residues. The V and J ends lost 3 bases and 3 bases, in that order; junction bases with no gene match: 6. CDR1 SGDLS and CDR2 YYNGEE come from the germline V gene. The CDR3 loop is CASSARLAGGLYNEQFF. As DNA, the CDR3 is TGTGCCAGCAGCGCCCGACTAGCGGGAGGACTCTACAATGAGCAGTTCTTC.

CDR3 nucleotides: TGTGCCACTAGACCCGGATTCTTGGTGGACACCATATATTTT. Protein: CATRPGFLVDTIYF. The chain recombines TRBV19 with TRBJ1-3; no firm D call. With 10 bases removed from V and 8 bases from J, the gap between germline ends came to 21 bases. The CDR3 loop spans 14 amino acids. The germline V gene has CDR1 LNHDA and CDR2 SQIVND (reference sequence).

This clone appeared a few times. The V gene is TRBV18, the J gene TRBJ1-2; possibly TRBD1 for D (5 bases). V was pared by 3 bases and J by 4 bases, with 15 bases between. CDR1 is KGHSH, CDR2 LQKENI, per germline. This CDR3 is 15 amino acids long. CDR3 amino acids: CASSPRDRGSYGYTF. The DNA of the CDR3 is TGTGCCAGCTCACCCAGGGATCGGGGAAGCTATGGCTACACCTTC.

The genes are TRBV7-2 and TRBJ1-2; 10 bases line up with TRBD1. V shed 6 bases and J 7 bases; nucleotides not matched to a gene: 5. The CDR3 spans 13 residues. Germline-derived CDR1 and CDR2 are SGHTA and FQGNSA. CDR3 loop: CASRRQGAGGYTF. CDR3 in DNA: TGTGCCAGCAGAAGACAGGGGGCGGGTGGCTACACCTTC.

This clone was counted a single time. The chain couples TRBV7-2 to TRBJ2-3, with no clear D. The CDR3 is made up of 13 amino acids. Germline CDR1 is SGHTA and CDR2 is FQGNSA. V was clipped by 1 base and J by 9 bases, with 11 bases between them. The CDR3 nucleotides are TGTGCCAGCAGCTTAGAATATTTCGGAACGCAGTATTTT. Protein: CASSLEYFGTQYF.

The genes are TRBV5-1 and TRBJ2-3; possible D gene TRBD2, 5 bases. The CDR3 is made up of 13 amino acids. Germline-derived CDR1 and CDR2 are SGHRS and YFSETQ. Trimming shortened V by 5 bases and J by 0 bases, and 7 bases separated the two germline ends. In DNA form, the CDR3 reads TGCGCCAGCAGGGAGGTTAGCACAGATACGCAGTATTTT. Protein product: CASREVSTDTQYF.

This clone was seen just once. J is TRBJ2-2 and V is TRBV7-9; the match to TRBD2 covers 12 bases. This CDR3 contains 17 residues. Germline V CDR1 and CDR2: SEHNR, FQNEAQ (reference sequence). The J segment lost 3 bases and the V segment lost 2 bases, leaving 4 bases of the junction unmatched. This CDR3 is CASSLLAGGLDTGELFF. CDR3 DNA sequence: TGTGCCAGCAGCTTACTAGCGGGAGGGCTGGACACCGGGGAGCTGTTTTTT. The variable domain in full, completed from reference TRBV7-9 and TRBJ2-2, reads DTGVSQNPRHKITKRGQNVTFRCDPISEHNRLYWYRQTLGQGPEFLTYFQNEAQLEKSRLLSDRFSAERPKGSFSTLEIQRTEQGDSAMYLCASSLLAGGLDTGELFFGEGSRLTVL.

There are a few counts of this clone. This chain links TRBV11-3 with TRBJ2-1, with 8 positions matching TRBD1. The CDR3 has 13 residues. Trimming at V came to 5 bases and at J to 13 bases, leaving 10 bases not matched to a gene. The V gene's germline CDR1 is SGHNT and CDR2 YENEEA. CDR3: CASSGTGGPNQFF. The CDR3 DNA reads TGTGCCAGCAGCGGAACAGGGGGACCTAACCAGTTCTTC. The full variable domain, with the rest looked up from reference TRBV11-3 and TRBJ2-1, is EAGVVQSPRYKIIEKKQPVAFWCNPISGHNTLYWYLQNLGQGPELLIRYENEEAVDDSQLPKDRFSAERLKGVDSTLKIQPAELGDSAVYLCASSGTGGPNQFFGPGTRLTVL.

CDR3 DNA sequence: TGCAGTGCTTTCGACTCGGGGCAGTACTTC. This encodes CSAFDSGQYF. The chain uses TRBV20-1 and TRBJ2-7; D is undetermined. Looked up from germline, CDR1 is DFQATT and CDR2 is SNEGSKA (reference sequence). Trimming took 5 bases from V and 9 from J, leaving 11 bases between them. The CDR3 contains 10 residues.

This clone was recorded a few times. The J gene is TRBJ2-7, the V gene TRBV25-1, with a tentative D call TRBD1 (7 bases). Between the trimmed V and J ends, which lost 7 bases and 3 bases, there was a span of 16 bases. The length of the CDR3 is 14 residues. Germline V gene data show CDR1 as MGHDK and CDR2 as SYGVNS. This CDR3 reads CASTPRRDSYEQYF. The CDR3 DNA reads as TGTGCCAGCACCCCCAGGCGGGACAGCTACGAGCAGTACTTC.

The rearrangement uses TRBV6-1 and TRBJ2-3, with 7 bases lining up with TRBD2. Germline CDR1 is MNHNS and CDR2 is SASEGT. The CDR3 loop spans 15 amino acids. With V trimmed by 0 bases and J by 6 bases, 6 bases remained unmatched. DNA for the CDR3: TGTGCCAGCAGTGAAGCGGGGGGGGTTCCTGATACGCAGTATTTT. Translation: CASSEAGGVPDTQYF.

The rearrangement joins TRBV6-5 to TRBJ2-7; no firm D call. This CDR3 has 12 amino acids. Germline assignment: CDR1 MNHEY and CDR2 SVGAGI. The V end lost 5 bases, the J end lost 5 bases, and 10 bases lay between the germline ends. CDR3 region: CASSELRDEQYF. The CDR3 nucleotides read TGTGCCAGCAGTGAACTTCGGGACGAGCAGTACTTC.

This clone showed up just once. The rearrangement uses TRBV9 and TRBJ2-2; 7 bases agree with TRBD2. The germline V gene has CDR1 SGDLS and CDR2 YYNGEE. The V gene end was trimmed by 6 bases and the J gene end by 2 bases; junction bases not matched to a gene: 13. The CDR3 is made up of 17 amino acids. The CDR3 DNA is TGTGCCAGCACTCGTAGCTTGGCGGGAGATAACACCGGGGAGCTGTTTTTT. The encoded protein is CASTRSLAGDNTGELFF.

The V and J genes are TRBV11-1 and TRBJ2-1; 15 nucleotides line up with TRBD2. This CDR3 has 18 amino acids. CDR1 and CDR2 from the germline V gene are SGHAT and FQDESV (reference sequence). V lost 1 base to trimming and J lost 7 bases; unmatched junction nucleotides: 8. The CDR3 sequence is CASSLEGLAGGRTNEQFF. The DNA for the CDR3 is TGTGCCAGCAGCTTAGAAGGACTAGCGGGAGGGAGAACTAATGAGCAGTTCTTC.

The gene calls are TRBV5-4 and TRBJ1-4, with 8 bases identical to TRBD1. This CDR3 has 14 residues. Germline CDR1 SGHNT, CDR2 YYREEE (reference sequence). With 4 bases clipped from V and 7 bases from J, the junction kept 6 bases outside the gene matches. This chain's CDR3 is CASSVQGGGEKLFF. The CDR3 DNA sequence: TGTGCCAGCAGCGTACAGGGGGGAGGTGAAAAACTGTTTTTT.

The J gene is TRBJ2-7, the V gene TRBV5-8; 7 bases line up with TRBD1. The CDR3 sequence is 13 residues long. The V gene end was trimmed by 2 bases and the J gene end by 5 bases; junction bases not matched to a gene: 4. The germline gives CDR1 SGHTS, CDR2 YDEGEE. The CDR3 here is CASSFRQGHEQYF. Written as DNA, the CDR3 is TGTGCCAGCAGCTTCAGACAGGGTCACGAGCAGTACTTC.

CDR3 DNA: TGTGCCACCCTCGCGACAGGGGAGAGCTCCTACGAGCAGTACTTC. It is translated as CATLATGESSYEQYF. The chain combines TRBV6-6 with TRBJ2-7; TRBD1 agrees at 8 bases. Trimming cost V 10 bases and J 0 bases; bases outside gene matches: 11. The germline V gene has CDR1 MNHNY and CDR2 SVGAGI (reference sequence). The CDR3 has 15 residues.

The rearrangement links TRBV27 to TRBJ1-6, with D hard to call. There are 14 residues in the CDR3. The germline gives CDR1 MNHEY, CDR2 SMNVEV (reference sequence). V was clipped by 8 bases and J by 7 bases, with 15 bases between them. The CDR3 sequence is CASGRLTANSPLHF. The CDR3 DNA reads TGTGCCAGCGGAAGACTGACGGCCAATTCACCCCTCCACTTT.

The V and J genes are TRBV4-1 and TRBJ2-1, with TRBD2 matching over 11 bases. Germline values: CDR1 MGHRA, CDR2 YSYEKL. V trimming: 1 base; J trimming: 0 bases; junction bases outside the gene matches: 14. This CDR3 spans 21 amino acids. The CDR3 DNA is TGCGCCAGCAGCCAAGTCTACGATAGCGGGAGGGCCCTCCACTCCTACAATGAGCAGTTCTTC. It is translated as CASSQVYDSGRALHSYNEQFF.

The genes are TRBV7-2 and TRBJ1-1, with 8 positions matching TRBD1. Germline V CDR1 and CDR2: SGHTA, FQGNSA. The CDR3 sequence is 13 residues long. The J segment lost 10 bases and the V segment lost 1 base, leaving 5 bases of the junction unmatched. The CDR3 sequence: CASSLGRDRTAFF. The CDR3 DNA reads as TGTGCCAGCAGCTTAGGCCGGGACAGGACAGCTTTCTTT.